The rows below give T cell receptor beta chains drawn from one sample of a study of identical twins. TCRdb independently ran MiXCR on the 5' RACE reads; one entry per CDR3 protein. The sample has about 530,000 distinct CDR3 sequences; more than 20% are singletons. These data also featured in a second study, about yellow fever vaccine responses in identical twins.

Sequencing was performed on CD4+ T cells sorted from blood. The origin of the receptors is a woman aged 18-29 years in good health. The CDR3 runs from the conserved cysteine through the conserved F or W. A D gene is named only where the DNA matches it firmly. Size is omitted from some rows. Given values are once, few, many or a class for expanded clones.

size: NA
V: TRBV20-1
J: TRBJ2-3
D: TRBD2
length: 15
DNA: TGCAGTGCTGGGGCGGGGGCTAGCGGGAGCGATACGCAGTATTTT
CDR3: CSAGAGASGSDTQYF

size: NA
V: TRBV7-9
J: TRBJ2-3
D: NA
length: 14
DNA: TGTGCCAGCAGCTCCGGGATCCCCCTCGATACGCAGTATTTT
CDR3: CASSSGIPLDTQYF

size: NA
V: TRBV10-3
J: TRBJ2-3
D: NA
length: 14
DNA: TGTGCCATCGGGGAGAGAACCAGCACAGATACGCAGTATTTT
CDR3: CAIGERTSTDTQYF

size: NA
V: TRBV7-2
J: TRBJ1-2
D: NA
length: 13
DNA: TGTGCCAGCAGCCTTAGCAGGGATATGGGCTACACCTTC
CDR3: CASSLSRDMGYTF

size: many
V: TRBV7-2
J: TRBJ1-3
D: TRBD1
length: 18
DNA: TGTGCCAGCAGCCTCCAGGGACAGACTAAAACCTCTGGAAACACCATATATTTT
CDR3: CASSLQGQTKTSGNTIYF

size: few
V: TRBV21-1
J: TRBJ2-2
D: NA
length: 15
DNA: TGTGCCAGCAGCCCGGGACACCCTAACACCGGGGAGCTGTTTTTT
CDR3: CASSPGHPNTGELFF

size: NA
V: TRBV5-1
J: TRBJ2-1
D: TRBD2
length: 14
DNA: TGCGCCAGCAGCTTGGGTCCGTCTAGCGGCGAGCAGTTCTTC
CDR3: CASSLGPSSGEQFF

size: few
V: TRBV20-1
J: TRBJ2-3
D: TRBD2
length: 15
DNA: TGCAGTGCTAGAGGCTTGACGGGAGGGGGAGATACGCAGTATTTT
CDR3: CSARGLTGGGDTQYF

size: NA
V: TRBV20-1
J: TRBJ1-1
D: NA
length: 13
DNA: TGCAGGCTCGGGGGGGCTTCGAACACTGAAGCTTTCTTT
CDR3: CRLGGASNTEAFF

size: few
V: TRBV5-1
J: TRBJ2-7
D: NA
length: 15
DNA: TGCGCCAGCAGCTTGGGAGGGGGAACCTTCTACGAGCAGTACTTC
CDR3: CASSLGGGTFYEQYF

size: NA
V: TRBV20-1
J: TRBJ2-1
D: TRBD1
length: 14
DNA: TGCAGTGCTAGACAGACAGGGCCAGGCAATGAGCAGTTCTTC
CDR3: CSARQTGPGNEQFF

size: many
V: TRBV12-3/TRBV12-4
J: TRBJ2-1
D: NA
length: 16
DNA: TGTGCCAGCAGTCCCGAAGGGGTCGCGCAAATAAATGAGCAGTTCTTC
CDR3: CASSPEGVAQINEQFF

size: NA
V: TRBV12-3/TRBV12-4
J: TRBJ2-3
D: NA
length: 12
DNA: TGTGCCAGCATCCTTCGTGGAGATACGCAGTATTTT
CDR3: CASILRGDTQYF

size: NA
V: TRBV15
J: TRBJ2-1
D: TRBD2
length: 15
DNA: TGTGCCACCAGCAGAGAAAGCGGGAGCTCGGCTGAGCAGTTCTTC
CDR3: CATSRESGSSAEQFF

size: few
V: TRBV7-2
J: TRBJ2-3
D: NA
length: 14
DNA: TGTGCCAGCAGGGACCGGCTGGTAACAGATACGCAGTATTTT
CDR3: CASRDRLVTDTQYF

size: few
V: TRBV5-1
J: TRBJ2-1
D: TRBD1
length: 15
DNA: TGCGCCAGCAGCGGGGGACAGGGGAAGGGGAATGAGCAGTTCTTC
CDR3: CASSGGQGKGNEQFF

size: NA
V: TRBV7-9
J: TRBJ2-2
D: NA
length: 15
DNA: TGTGCCAGCAGCTCCGGGACCATAGCCACCGGGGAGCTGTTTTTT
CDR3: CASSSGTIATGELFF

size: NA
V: TRBV12-3/TRBV12-4
J: TRBJ2-3
D: TRBD2
length: 15
DNA: TGTGCCAGCAGCATAGCGGGAGACCACACAGATACGCAGTATTTT
CDR3: CASSIAGDHTDTQYF

size: NA
V: TRBV4-1
J: TRBJ2-3
D: TRBD2
length: 15
DNA: TGCGCCAGCAGCGAGAGGTTAGCGGGATCAGATACGCAGTATTTT
CDR3: CASSERLAGSDTQYF

size: NA
V: TRBV5-1
J: TRBJ2-5
D: TRBD2
length: 14
DNA: TGCGCCAGCAGTTGGGCGGGGGGGCCCGAGACCCAGTACTTC
CDR3: CASSWAGGPETQYF

size: NA
V: TRBV25-1
J: TRBJ1-1
D: NA
length: 12
DNA: TGTGCCAGCAGTCAGGACAGCCCTGAAGCTTTCTTT
CDR3: CASSQDSPEAFF

size: NA
V: TRBV3-1
J: TRBJ1-5
D: NA
length: 14
DNA: TGTGCCAGCAGCCAAAAAGGGGGCAATCAGCCCCAGCATTTT
CDR3: CASSQKGGNQPQHF

size: NA
V: TRBV20-1
J: TRBJ1-3
D: NA
length: 13
DNA: TGCAGTGCCCCGGGGGTCGGCGGAAACACCATATATTTT
CDR3: CSAPGVGGNTIYF

size: NA
V: TRBV18
J: TRBJ2-7
D: NA
length: 14
DNA: TGTGCCAGCTCACCACCTATAGACCGCTACGAGCAGTACTTC
CDR3: CASSPPIDRYEQYF

size: few
V: TRBV5-5
J: TRBJ2-7
D: NA
length: 15
DNA: TGTGCCAGCAGCTTGGTATTAGCGCTGACCTACGAGCAGTACTTC
CDR3: CASSLVLALTYEQYF

size: many
V: TRBV5-1
J: TRBJ2-2
D: NA
length: 13
DNA: TGCGCCAGCAGCTTGGAAGGGGCCGGGGAGCTGTTTTTT
CDR3: CASSLEGAGELFF

size: NA
V: TRBV20-1
J: TRBJ2-1
D: TRBD1
length: 15
DNA: TGCAGTGCTAGGCCCGGGACAGGGGCCTACAATGAGCAGTTCTTC
CDR3: CSARPGTGAYNEQFF

size: few
V: TRBV3-1
J: TRBJ2-1
D: TRBD2
length: 14
DNA: TGTGCCAGCAGCCAAGTAACTAGCGGGAGGTTTCAGTTCTTC
CDR3: CASSQVTSGRFQFF

size: NA
V: TRBV10-3
J: TRBJ1-2
D: NA
length: 14
DNA: TGTGCCATCACCCGGGACGGCACCAACTATGGCTACACCTTC
CDR3: CAITRDGTNYGYTF

size: NA
V: TRBV10-2
J: TRBJ2-7
D: TRBD2
length: 13
DNA: TGCGCCAGCGGGACTAGCGGGAGCTACGAGCAGTACTTC
CDR3: CASGTSGSYEQYF

size: few
V: TRBV20-1
J: TRBJ2-1
D: TRBD2
length: 15
DNA: TGCAGTGCTACCCTCGGGACTAGTCGTGGCGATGAGCAGTTCTTC
CDR3: CSATLGTSRGDEQFF

size: few
V: TRBV14
J: TRBJ1-2
D: NA
length: 13
DNA: TGTGCCAGCAGCCACCGATGGTTGGATGGCTACACCTTC
CDR3: CASSHRWLDGYTF

size: NA
V: TRBV11-2
J: TRBJ2-1
D: TRBD2
length: 21
DNA: TGTGCCAGCACCCCTCGATACGGGACTAGCGGGGGAATTCCTTCCTACAATGAGCAGTTCTTC
CDR3: CASTPRYGTSGGIPSYNEQFF

size: few
V: TRBV7-6
J: TRBJ2-6
D: NA
length: 18
DNA: TGTGCCAGCAGCCTCAGCCCAGGGTTTCCCACTGGGGCCAACGTCCTGACTTTC
CDR3: CASSLSPGFPTGANVLTF

size: once
V: TRBV20-1
J: TRBJ2-1
D: TRBD1
length: 13
DNA: TGCAGTGCTAGCAGGACAGGGAACAATGAGCAGTTCTTC
CDR3: CSASRTGNNEQFF

size: few
V: TRBV7-6
J: TRBJ2-3
D: NA
length: 16
DNA: TGTGCCAGCAGCCCGGACGGGGGAGCTAGCACAGATACGCAGTATTTT
CDR3: CASSPDGGASTDTQYF

size: few
V: TRBV2
J: TRBJ2-1
D: NA
length: 14
DNA: TGTGCCAGCAGTGAAGGGCTCAGGATCAATGAGCAGTTCTTC
CDR3: CASSEGLRINEQFF

size: NA
V: TRBV9
J: TRBJ2-5
D: TRBD2
length: 16
DNA: TGTGCCAGCAGCGTAGCTTTGGCGGGAGGTTTCGAGACCCAGTACTTC
CDR3: CASSVALAGGFETQYF

size: few
V: TRBV5-1
J: TRBJ2-2
D: NA
length: 17
DNA: TGCGCCAGCAGCTTGGGCTTTTCAGGACTGAACACCGGGGAGCTGTTTTTT
CDR3: CASSLGFSGLNTGELFF

size: few
V: TRBV11-2
J: TRBJ2-2
D: NA
length: 15
DNA: TGTGCCAGCAGCTTAGGGGGAGGATTGGCCGGGGAGCTGTTTTTT
CDR3: CASSLGGGLAGELFF

size: NA
V: TRBV12-3/TRBV12-4
J: TRBJ2-3
D: NA
length: 17
DNA: TGTGCCAGCAGCTTAGCTCTCCGCGGAAGGGGTACAGATACGCAGTATTTT
CDR3: CASSLALRGRGTDTQYF

size: few
V: TRBV6-1
J: TRBJ1-4
D: NA
length: 13
DNA: TGTGCCAGCAGCTCAGGACAGAATGAAAAACTGTTTTTT
CDR3: CASSSGQNEKLFF

size: NA
V: TRBV24-1
J: TRBJ1-1
D: NA
length: 13
DNA: TGTGCCACCAGTGGACTATCGGGGACTGAAGCTTTCTTT
CDR3: CATSGLSGTEAFF

size: few
V: TRBV9
J: TRBJ2-3
D: TRBD1
length: 17
DNA: TGTGCCAGCAGCCCTCACCCTCCGGGACAGGGAGATCATACGCAGTATTTT
CDR3: CASSPHPPGQGDHTQYF

size: NA
V: TRBV12-3/TRBV12-4
J: TRBJ2-5
D: NA
length: 18
DNA: TGTGCCTTCAGTTTCATACCTCTAGGGGCTAAACCGCAAGAGACCCAGTACTTC
CDR3: CAFSFIPLGAKPQETQYF

size: NA
V: TRBV5-1
J: TRBJ2-1
D: NA
length: 14
DNA: TGCGCCAGCAGCTTGGCTGAATCCTACAATGAGCAGTTCTTC
CDR3: CASSLAESYNEQFF

size: NA
V: TRBV10-3
J: TRBJ1-4
D: TRBD1
length: 15
DNA: TGTGCCATCAAACCCACAGGGGGCGCGAATGAAAAACTGTTTTTT
CDR3: CAIKPTGGANEKLFF

size: NA
V: TRBV6-5
J: TRBJ1-6
D: NA
length: 17
DNA: TGTGCCAGCAGTTACTCGAGGGGCAGCTCCTATAATTCACCCCTCCACTTT
CDR3: CASSYSRGSSYNSPLHF

size: many
V: TRBV12-3/TRBV12-4
J: TRBJ2-1
D: TRBD1
length: 15
DNA: TGTGCCAGCAGTTCTGGACAGGGGGTCTACAATGAGCAGTTCTTC
CDR3: CASSSGQGVYNEQFF

size: NA
V: TRBV28
J: TRBJ2-4
D: NA
length: 12
DNA: TGTGCCAGCAGTTTAAGGGTAAACATTCAGTACTTC
CDR3: CASSLRVNIQYF

size: NA
V: TRBV28
J: TRBJ2-1
D: NA
length: 11
DNA: TGTGCCAGCAGTGATGGTAGGGAGCAGTTCTTC
CDR3: CASSDGREQFF

size: NA
V: TRBV2
J: TRBJ2-4
D: TRBD2
length: 15
DNA: TGTGCCAGCAGTGACGGGACTACCGTTGGGGGCATTCAGTACTTC
CDR3: CASSDGTTVGGIQYF

size: NA
V: TRBV4-2
J: TRBJ1-1
D: TRBD1
length: 17
DNA: TGTGCCAGCAGCCAAGAACTTGGACAGGGGTGGTACACTGAAGCTTTCTTT
CDR3: CASSQELGQGWYTEAFF